This T cell receptor (beta chain) was sequenced for a study of CD8 T cells in ankylosing spondylitis. Study-wide points: Disease-linked clones bore a CD8+ phenotype and were relatively rare in peripheral blood. One TCR beta motif, made up of eight highly homologous variants, appeared characteristic of ankylosing spondylitis blood. Earlier authors reported some of these motif variants in reactive arthritis synovial fluid and blood.

In the case of this clonotype: The antigen remains undetermined.

Libraries of TCR beta came from quantitative 5'-RACE with molecular barcodes. TCRdb reprocessed the 5' RACE reads with MiXCR, giving one entry per CDR3 protein. This table has around 30,000 distinct CDR3 sequences, about 7% appearing once. This TCR derives from a male donor with ankylosing spondylitis or in good health (not recorded which). Specimen: blood, either unsorted or a sorted T cell fraction (not recorded which).

The CDR3 sequence is CSVVQGGGLQETQYF. The CDR3 nucleotides are TGCAGCGTTGTTCAAGGTGGCGGTCTGCAAGAGACCCAGTACTTC. The J gene is TRBJ2-5, the V gene TRBV29-1; D is unresolved. Germline values: CDR1 SQVTM, CDR2 ANQGSEA. This CDR3 has 15 amino acids. The V gene lost 4 bases and the J gene lost 2 bases, with 17 bases spanning the gap.